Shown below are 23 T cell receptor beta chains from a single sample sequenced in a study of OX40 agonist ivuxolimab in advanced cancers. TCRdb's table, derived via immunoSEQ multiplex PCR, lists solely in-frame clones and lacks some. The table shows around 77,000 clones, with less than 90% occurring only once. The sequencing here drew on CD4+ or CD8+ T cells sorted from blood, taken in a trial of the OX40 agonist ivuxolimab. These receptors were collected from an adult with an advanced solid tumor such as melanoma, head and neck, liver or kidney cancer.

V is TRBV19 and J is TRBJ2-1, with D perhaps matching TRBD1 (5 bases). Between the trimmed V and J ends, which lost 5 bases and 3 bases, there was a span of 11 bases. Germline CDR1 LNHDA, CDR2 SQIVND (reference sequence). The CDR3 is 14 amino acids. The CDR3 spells CASSWQGSYNEQFF. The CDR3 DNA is TGTGCCAGTAGTTGGCAGGGTAGCTACAATGAGCAGTTCTTC.

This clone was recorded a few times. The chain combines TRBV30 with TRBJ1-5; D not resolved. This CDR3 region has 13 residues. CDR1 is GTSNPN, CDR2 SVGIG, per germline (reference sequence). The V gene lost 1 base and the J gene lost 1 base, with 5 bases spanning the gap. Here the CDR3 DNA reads TGTGCCTGGAGTGGACACAGCAATCAGCCCCAGCATTTT. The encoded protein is CAWSGHSNQPQHF.

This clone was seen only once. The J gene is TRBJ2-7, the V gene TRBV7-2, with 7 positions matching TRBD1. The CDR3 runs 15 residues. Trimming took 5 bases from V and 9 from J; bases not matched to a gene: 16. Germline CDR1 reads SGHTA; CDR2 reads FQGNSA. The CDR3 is CASSGIRDSLLRQYF. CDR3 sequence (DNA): TGTGCCAGCAGCGGAATACGGGACAGCCTCTTACGGCAGTACTTC. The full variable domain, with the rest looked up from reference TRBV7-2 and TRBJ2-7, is GAGVSQSPSNKVTEKGKDVELRCDPISGHTALYWYRQSLGQGLEFLIYFQGNSAPDKSGLPSDRFSAERTGGSVSTLTIQRTQQEDSAVYLCASSGIRDSLLRQYFGPGTRLTVT.

The CDR3 DNA sequence: TGTGCCAGCAGCAGTCCCGGGACAGGAAACACTGAAGCTTTCTTT. This gives the protein CASSSPGTGNTEAFF. V usage is TRBV6-5 and J usage is TRBJ1-1; 8 positions agree with TRBD1. Germline V gene data show CDR1 as MNHEY and CDR2 as SVGAGI. The V segment lost 6 bases and the J segment 2 bases; nucleotides outside the gene matches: 8. The CDR3 is 15 residues long.

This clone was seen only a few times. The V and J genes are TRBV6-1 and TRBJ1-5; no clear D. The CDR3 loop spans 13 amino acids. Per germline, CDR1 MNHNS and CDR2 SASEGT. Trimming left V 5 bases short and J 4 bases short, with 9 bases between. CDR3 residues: CASSSDLNQPQHF. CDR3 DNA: TGTGCCAGCAGTAGCGATCTAAATCAGCCCCAGCATTTT.

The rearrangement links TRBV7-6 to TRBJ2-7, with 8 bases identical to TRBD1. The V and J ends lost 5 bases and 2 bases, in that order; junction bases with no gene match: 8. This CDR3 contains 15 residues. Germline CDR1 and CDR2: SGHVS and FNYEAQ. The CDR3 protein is CASSPSQGATYEQYF. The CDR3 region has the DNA TGTGCCAGCAGCCCAAGCCAGGGGGCCACCTACGAGCAGTACTTC.

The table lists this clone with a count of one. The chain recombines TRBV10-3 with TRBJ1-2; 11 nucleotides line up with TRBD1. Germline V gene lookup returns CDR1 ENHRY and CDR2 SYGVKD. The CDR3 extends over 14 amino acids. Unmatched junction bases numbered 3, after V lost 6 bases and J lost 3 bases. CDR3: CAISRTGGDYGYTF. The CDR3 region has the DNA TGTGCCATCAGCAGGACAGGGGGCGACTATGGCTACACCTTC.

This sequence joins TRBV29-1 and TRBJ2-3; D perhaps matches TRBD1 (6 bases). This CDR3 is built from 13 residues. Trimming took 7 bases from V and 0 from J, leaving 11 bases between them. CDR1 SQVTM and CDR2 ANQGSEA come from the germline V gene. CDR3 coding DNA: TGCAGCGCTCTGACAGGTAGCACAGATACGCAGTATTTT. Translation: CSALTGSTDTQYF.

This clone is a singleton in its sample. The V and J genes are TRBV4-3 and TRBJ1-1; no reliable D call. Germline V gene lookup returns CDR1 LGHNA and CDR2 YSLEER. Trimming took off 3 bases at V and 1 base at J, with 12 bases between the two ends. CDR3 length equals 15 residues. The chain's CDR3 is CASSQLITGNTEAFF. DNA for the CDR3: TGCGCCAGCAGCCAGTTAATTACCGGGAACACTGAAGCTTTCTTT.

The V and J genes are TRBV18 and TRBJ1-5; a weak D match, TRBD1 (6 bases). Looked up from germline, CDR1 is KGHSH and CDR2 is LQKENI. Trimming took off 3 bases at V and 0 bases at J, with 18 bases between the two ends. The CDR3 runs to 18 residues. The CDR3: CASSPRPGAPYSNQPQHF. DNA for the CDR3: TGTGCCAGCTCACCGCGTCCAGGGGCCCCCTATAGCAATCAGCCCCAGCATTTT.

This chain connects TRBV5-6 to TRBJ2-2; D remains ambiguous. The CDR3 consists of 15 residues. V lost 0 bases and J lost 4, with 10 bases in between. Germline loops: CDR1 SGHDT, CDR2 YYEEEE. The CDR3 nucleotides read TGTGCCAGCAGCTTGGTAACCGCAATCACCGGGGAGCTGTTTTTT. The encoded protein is CASSLVTAITGELFF.

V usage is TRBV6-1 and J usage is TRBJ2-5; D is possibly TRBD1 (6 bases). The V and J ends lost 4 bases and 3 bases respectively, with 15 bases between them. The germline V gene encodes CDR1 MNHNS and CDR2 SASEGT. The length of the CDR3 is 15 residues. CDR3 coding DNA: TGTGCCAGCAGTGCCGATCGGGACAAAAAAGAGACCCAGTACTTC. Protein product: CASSADRDKKETQYF.

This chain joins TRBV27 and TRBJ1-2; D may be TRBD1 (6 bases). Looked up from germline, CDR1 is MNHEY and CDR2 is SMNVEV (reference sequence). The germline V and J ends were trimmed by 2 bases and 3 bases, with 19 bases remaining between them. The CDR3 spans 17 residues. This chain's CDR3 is CASSLGGRRGGDYGYTF. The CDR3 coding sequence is TGTGCCAGCAGTTTAGGGGGCCGAAGGGGGGGCGACTATGGCTACACCTTC.

The CDR3 coding sequence is TGTGCCAGCAGTGAGTACAGGGAACTGGCGCTGTACTTC. It is translated as CASSEYRELALYF. The chain recombines TRBV6-1 with TRBJ2-7, with a possible D match to TRBD1 (6 bases). V was pared by 3 bases and J by 12 bases, with 18 bases between. The CDR3 is 13 residues long. Per germline, CDR1 MNHNS and CDR2 SASEGT.

CDR3 in amino acids: CASSRGGGTGSTDTQYF. In nucleotides, the CDR3 is TGTGCCAGCTCCCGAGGAGGGGGGACAGGGAGCACAGATACGCAGTATTTT. The chain couples TRBV6-4 to TRBJ2-3, with 9 bases identical to TRBD1. The germline V gene has CDR1 MRHNA and CDR2 SNTAGT. This CDR3 spans 17 amino acids. V lost 8 bases, J lost 0 bases, and 12 bases stayed unmatched.

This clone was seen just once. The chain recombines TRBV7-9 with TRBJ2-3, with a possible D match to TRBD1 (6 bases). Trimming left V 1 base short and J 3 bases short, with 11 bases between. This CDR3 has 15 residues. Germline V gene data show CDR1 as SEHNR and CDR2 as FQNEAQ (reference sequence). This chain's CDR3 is CASSLGGQKTDTQYF. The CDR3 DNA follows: TGTGCCAGCAGCTTAGGGGGGCAAAAAACAGATACGCAGTATTTT.

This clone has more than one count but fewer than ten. CDR3 sequence: CASSQQGRDSTEAFF. CDR3 DNA: TGTGCCAGCAGCCAACAAGGACGGGACAGTACTGAAGCTTTCTTT. The chain combines TRBV4-2 with TRBJ1-1, with 7 bases that match TRBD1. V lost 2 bases and J lost 5; bases outside the gene matches: 8. The CDR3 is 15 residues long. Germline CDR1 and CDR2: LGHNA and YNFKEQ.

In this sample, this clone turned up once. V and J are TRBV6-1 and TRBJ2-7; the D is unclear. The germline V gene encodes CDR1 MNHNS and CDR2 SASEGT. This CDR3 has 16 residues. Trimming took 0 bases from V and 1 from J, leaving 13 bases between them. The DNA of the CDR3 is TGTGCCAGCAGTGAAGCAGTAGGACGGTTTTCCTACGAGCAGTACTTC. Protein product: CASSEAVGRFSYEQYF.

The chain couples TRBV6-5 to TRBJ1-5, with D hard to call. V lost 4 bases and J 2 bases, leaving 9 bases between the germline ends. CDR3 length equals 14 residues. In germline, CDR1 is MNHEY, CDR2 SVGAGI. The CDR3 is CASSLGSGNQPQHF. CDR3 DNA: TGTGCCAGCAGTTTGGGATCCGGCAATCAGCCCCAGCATTTT.

For the CDR3, the DNA is TGTGCCAGCAGCTCCACTTCCGGGACCCACTCCTACAATGAGCAGTTCTTC. Translation gives CASSSTSGTHSYNEQFF. The rearrangement links TRBV7-6 to TRBJ2-1; D assignment may be TRBD1 or TRBD2 (5 bases each). V was clipped by 4 bases and J by 0 bases, with 16 bases between them. This CDR3 is 17 amino acids long. Germline CDR1 is SGHVS and CDR2 is FNYEAQ.

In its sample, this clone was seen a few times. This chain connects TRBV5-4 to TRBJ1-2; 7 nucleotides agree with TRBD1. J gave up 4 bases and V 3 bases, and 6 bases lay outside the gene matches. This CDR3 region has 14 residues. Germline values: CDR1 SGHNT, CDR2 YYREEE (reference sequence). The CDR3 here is CASSYTGTAYGYTF. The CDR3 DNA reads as TGTGCCAGCAGCTACACCGGGACAGCCTATGGCTACACCTTC.

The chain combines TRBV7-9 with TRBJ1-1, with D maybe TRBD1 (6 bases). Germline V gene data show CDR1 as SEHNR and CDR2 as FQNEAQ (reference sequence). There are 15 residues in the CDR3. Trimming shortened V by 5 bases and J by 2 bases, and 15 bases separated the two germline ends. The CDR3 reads CASSPRQDKNTEAFF. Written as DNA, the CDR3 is TGTGCCAGCAGCCCAAGACAGGATAAAAACACTGAAGCTTTCTTT.

The CDR3 DNA reads as TGTGCCAGCTCACCCGGACGGAATAATCAGCCCCAGCATTTT. This codes for CASSPGRNNQPQHF. The chain employs TRBV18 and TRBJ1-5; D is uncertain. The V and J ends lost 3 bases and 4 bases respectively, with 10 bases between them. The CDR3 covers 14 residues. Germline loops: CDR1 KGHSH, CDR2 LQKENI.